Listed below are T cell receptor beta chains from one sample, sequenced in a study of cytomegalovirus exposure and HLA in healthy donors. The assay was immunoSEQ multiplex PCR, and TCRdb's table has in-frame clones only and misses some. The table shows under 200,000 clones, with around 75% occurring only once. Material for sequencing was PBMCs. These TCRs come from a woman aged 25 to 39 in good health and CMV-seropositive. CDR3s leave out the opening cysteine and the closing phenylalanine or tryptophan.

j_call cdr3_length v_call cdr3_aa
TRBJ2-3 15 TRBV7-2 ASSLSLAGGTVDTQY
TRBJ1-1 13 TRBV10-3 AISARGTVNTEAF
TRBJ1-4 11 TRBV19 ASTGGYNEKLF
TRBJ2-7 13 TRBV7-8 ASSLNRGLIYEQY
TRBJ2-5 10 TRBV6-5 ASSRTVREQY
TRBJ1-4 10 TRBV27 ASGHFGEKLF
TRBJ2-1 14 TRBV11-2 ASTPASGISYNEQF
TRBJ1-5 13 TRBV5-6 ASSLLGFGNQPQH
TRBJ1-3 11 TRBV10-3 AISGQGGNTIY
TRBJ2-7 6 TRBV7-9 ASPREY
TRBJ2-3 13 TRBV9 ASTKRGASTDTQY
TRBJ1-2 11 TRBV7-2 ASSGQGASGYT
TRBJ1-2 11 TRBV5-5 ASSLAPGYGYT
TRBJ1-1 11 TRBV6-1 ASNQGLNTEAF
TRBJ1-2 15 TRBV7-2 ASSTRIWTGTNYGYT
TRBJ1-1 12 TRBV6-6 ASCLTERNTEAF
TRBJ1-4 12 TRBV11-2 ASSIGGFNEKLF
TRBJ1-1 10 TRBV11-2 ASSDTGAEAF
TRBJ2-5 15 TRBV2 ASSEEVGQGIQETQY
TRBJ2-2 14 TRBV18 ASSPPVQGKTGELF
TRBJ1-2 12 TRBV19 ASSIQGDIYGYT
TRBJ2-7 12 TRBV2 ATLMGQANYEQY
TRBJ2-5 16 TRBV7-8 ASSLIQVFYSAGETQY
TRBJ2-7 13 TRBV5-1 ASSLQGQGWYEQY
TRBJ1-2 12 TRBV13 ASSLGGQGWGYT
TRBJ2-7 10 TRBV2 ASSLGQGEQY